The 31 T cell receptor beta chains listed next were all sequenced from one sample in a study of blood T cell repertoires in COVID-19. Sequencing was performed with immunoSEQ multiplex PCR; in TCRdb, only in-frame clones are kept and a portion is missing. This sample has about 160,000 clones; about four fifths occur once, and the top ten carry around a sixth. The specimen sequenced was PBMCs or T cells enriched from blood (not recorded which). The receptors originated from a man aged 55 to 69 who had recovered from COVID-19.

CDR3 DNA: TGTGCCAGCTCACATTCCGGGACAGTGAACACTGAAGCTTTCTTT. This gives the protein CASSHSGTVNTEAFF. The rearrangement links TRBV18 to TRBJ1-1; 7 bases map to TRBD1. Trimming removed 4 bases from V and 0 bases from J; junction bases left unmatched: 5. CDR3 size: 15 residues. The germline CDR1 and CDR2 sequences are KGHSH and LQKENI.

The V call is TRBV2, the J call TRBJ2-2; tentatively, D is TRBD2 (5 bases). The ends were cut back, 7 bases at V and 7 bases at J, with 13 bases in the middle. This CDR3 comprises 13 residues. Germline lookup yields CDR1 SNHLY and CDR2 FYNNEI. For the CDR3, the DNA is TGTGCCAGCACCCTGGTGGGAGACGGGGAGCTGTTTTTT. The encoded protein is CASTLVGDGELFF.

V gene TRBV5-1 combines with J gene TRBJ1-1, with TRBD1 matching over 7 bases. Trimming cost V 3 bases and J 1 base; bases outside gene matches: 9. CDR1 and CDR2 (germline): SGHRS, YFSETQ. The CDR3 is 16 amino acids. The CDR3 DNA reads as TGCGCCAGCAGCTCGGCTGACAGGGACGCGAACACTGAAGCTTTCTTT. It encodes CASSSADRDANTEAFF. The whole variable domain, filled in from reference TRBV5-1 and TRBJ1-1, reads KAGVTQTPRYLIKTRGQQVTLSCSPISGHRSVSWYQQTPGQGLQFLFEYFSETQRNKGNFPGRFSGRQFSNSRSEMNVSTLELGDSALYLCASSSADRDANTEAFFGQGTRLTVV.

The V call is TRBV20-1, the J call TRBJ2-1; 9 bases agree with TRBD2. The CDR3 sequence is 15 residues long. J gave up 8 bases and V 3 bases, and 11 bases lay outside the gene matches. Germline V gene sequence: CDR1 DFQATT, CDR2 SNEGSKA (reference sequence). The DNA of the CDR3 is TGCAGTGCTAGTCCCGCAGCGGGAGGAATTCATGAGCAGTTCTTC. Translation: CSASPAAGGIHEQFF.

The J gene is TRBJ1-2, the V gene TRBV15; maybe TRBD1 (5 bases). This CDR3 spans 17 amino acids. Germline loops: CDR1 LNHNV, CDR2 YYDKDF (reference sequence). V was clipped by 2 bases and J by 4 bases, with 20 bases between them. The CDR3 loop is CATSRRPLQGIVYGYTF. CDR3 DNA sequence: TGTGCCACCAGCAGACGCCCCCTTCAGGGTATCGTCTATGGCTACACCTTC. Combining the CDR3 with reference TRBV15 and TRBJ1-2 gives the whole variable domain DAMVIQNPRYQVTQFGKPVTLSCSQTLNHNVMYWYQQKSSQAPKLLFHYYDKDFNNEADTPDNFQSRRPNTSFCFLDIRSPGLGDTAMYLCATSRRPLQGIVYGYTFGSGTRLTVV.

For this clone: The sample has other DNA sequences that encode this CDR3 too. The rearrangement uses TRBV7-2 and TRBJ2-7, with TRBD2 matching over 7 bases. The J segment lost 2 bases and the V segment lost 1 base, leaving 2 bases of the junction unmatched. Germline V gene sequence: CDR1 SGHTA, CDR2 FQGNSA. The CDR3 is 14 amino acids. CDR3: CASSLGAGAYEQYF. CDR3 sequence (DNA): TGTGCCAGCAGCTTAGGGGCGGGGGCCTACGAGCAGTACTTC.

This clone was counted a few times. The chain combines TRBV7-3 with TRBJ2-1, with TRBD2 matching 8 bases. Germline CDR1 reads SGHTA; CDR2 reads FQGTGA. V shed 5 bases and J 12 bases; nucleotides not matched to a gene: 15. The CDR3 is made up of 15 amino acids. CDR3 sequence reads: CASSPTTSGGTRQFF. The CDR3 DNA is TGTGCCAGCAGCCCCACCACGAGCGGGGGTACACGGCAGTTCTTC.

V is TRBV15 and J is TRBJ1-1, with D unresolved. In germline, CDR1 is LNHNV, CDR2 YYDKDF (reference sequence). V lost 3 bases and J 4 bases, leaving 6 bases between the germline ends. CDR3 length: 12 residues. This CDR3 is CATSRSGTEAFF. The CDR3 nucleotides read TGTGCCACCAGCAGGTCCGGCACTGAAGCTTTCTTT.

The V and J genes are TRBV5-1 and TRBJ2-1; the D gene is possibly TRBD2 (7 bases). V was pared by 0 bases and J by 11 bases, with 15 bases between. Germline V gene lookup returns CDR1 SGHRS and CDR2 YFSETQ. The CDR3 runs 14 residues. In nucleotides, the CDR3 is TGCGCCAGCAGCTTGGGGGACAAGCGGGACAAGCAGTTCTTC. Its translation is CASSLGDKRDKQFF.

This clone has a single count. The chain joins TRBV6-6 to TRBJ2-1; 11 bases line up with TRBD2. The CDR3 loop spans 15 amino acids. The germline V gene encodes CDR1 MNHNY and CDR2 SVGAGI (reference sequence). V gave up 5 bases and J gave up 9 bases; unmatched junction bases: 9. This CDR3 is CASSLSGGAGGEQFF. The CDR3 region has the DNA TGTGCCAGCAGTCTTAGCGGGGGGGCAGGAGGTGAGCAGTTCTTC.

The CDR3 DNA sequence: TGTGCCATCGGCGACTTCGACAGGGGGCAAGAGACCCAGTACTTC. Translated, it gives CAIGDFDRGQETQYF. This sequence joins TRBV10-3 and TRBJ2-5; 9 bases are shared with TRBD1. Germline CDR1 is ENHRY and CDR2 is SYGVKD. V gave up 8 bases and J gave up 2 bases; unmatched junction bases: 9. The CDR3 runs 15 residues.

This chain links TRBV7-9 with TRBJ2-2; tentative D call: TRBD1 (6 bases). Germline CDR1 and CDR2: SEHNR and FQNEAQ (reference sequence). This CDR3 spans 18 amino acids. Between the trimmed V and J ends, which lost 5 bases and 2 bases, there was a span of 21 bases. Here the CDR3 reads CASSRQHPGQPNTGELFF. Written as DNA, the CDR3 is TGTGCCAGCAGCCGCCAGCATCCTGGACAGCCTAACACCGGGGAGCTGTTTTTT.

The chain carries TRBV28 and TRBJ1-5; D may be TRBD1 (5 bases). Deletions cut 3 bases from V and 2 bases from J, with 14 bases between. Germline CDR1 MDHEN, CDR2 SYDVKM. CDR3 size: 16 residues. CDR3 bases: TGTGCCAGCAGTTTTTTTCAGGGTATTCGCAATCAGCCCCAGCATTTT. Translated: CASSFFQGIRNQPQHF. The full variable domain, its missing parts supplied by reference TRBV28 and TRBJ1-5, is DVKVTQSSRYLVKRTGEKVFLECVQDMDHENMFWYRQDPGLGLRLIYFSYDVKMKEKGDIPEGYSVSREKKERFSLILESASTNQTSMYLCASSFFQGIRNQPQHFGDGTRLSIL.

This chain connects TRBV10-3 to TRBJ2-3; D is perhaps TRBD1 (6 bases). Trimming removed 4 bases at V and 0 bases at J, with 11 bases between. Per the germline V gene, CDR1 is ENHRY and CDR2 is SYGVKD. The CDR3 contains 15 residues. In nucleotides, the CDR3 is TGTGCCATCAGTGGGACGGACAGTAGCACAGATACGCAGTATTTT. Its translation is CAISGTDSSTDTQYF.

The chain couples TRBV7-2 to TRBJ2-3; maybe TRBD2 (6 bases). Per germline, CDR1 SGHTA and CDR2 FQGNSA. V dropped 8 bases and J dropped 0 bases, with 15 bases sitting between them. CDR3 length equals 15 residues. CDR3 DNA sequence: TGTGCCAGCGCAGGAGGGAGCTCTAGCACAGATACGCAGTATTTT. It codes for CASAGGSSSTDTQYF.

The rearrangement joins TRBV29-1 to TRBJ2-3; 15 nucleotides align to TRBD2. V was pared by 7 bases and J by 6 bases, with 2 bases of the junction left unmatched. CDR1 is SQVTM, CDR2 ANQGSEA, per germline. This CDR3 is built from 13 residues. As DNA, the CDR3 is TGCAGCGCCGGGACTAGCGGGGGGGATACGCAGTATTTT. It encodes CSAGTSGGDTQYF.

The rearrangement joins TRBV7-9 to TRBJ1-5; 9 bases are shared with TRBD1. CDR1 is SEHNR and CDR2 is FQNEAQ in the germline V gene (reference sequence). V shed 5 bases and J 7 bases; nucleotides not matched to a gene: 6. The CDR3 totals 14 residues. CDR3 amino acids: CASSNTGGGQPQHF. The CDR3 DNA sequence: TGTGCCAGCAGCAATACAGGGGGCGGGCAGCCCCAGCATTTT.

The chain links TRBV19 to TRBJ2-7; TRBD2 might be the D (6 bases). V lost 5 bases to trimming and J lost 2 bases, with 19 bases between them. The CDR3 totals 16 residues. CDR1 is LNHDA, CDR2 SQIVND, per germline (reference sequence). The CDR3 nucleotides read TGTGCCAGTAGTCCTCAGGGAGGTGGTTGGACCTACGAGCAGTACTTC. Amino acid sequence: CASSPQGGGWTYEQYF.

The chain couples TRBV15 to TRBJ2-6; TRBD1 might be the D (6 bases). The V gene lost 0 bases and the J gene lost 2 bases, with 11 bases spanning the gap. The length of the CDR3 is 17 residues. Germline CDR1 reads LNHNV; CDR2 reads YYDKDF (reference sequence). The CDR3 DNA reads as TGTGCCACCAGCAGAGATGGAGAGGGGGCTGGGGCCAACGTCCTGACTTTC. The encoded protein is CATSRDGEGAGANVLTF.

The chain recombines TRBV19 with TRBJ1-5, with D maybe TRBD1 (5 bases). Trimming removed 3 bases from V and 6 bases from J, with 12 bases in between. The CDR3 extends over 14 amino acids. Germline V CDR1 and CDR2: LNHDA, SQIVND (reference sequence). The CDR3 DNA follows: TGTGCCAGTAGTATGCGGGGGGGTGGTCAGCCCCAGCATTTT. Translating gives CASSMRGGGQPQHF.

This clone was seen just once. The CDR3 nucleotides are TGTGCCAGCAGCCGACTCAGGGATTCACCCCTCCACTTT. This gives the protein CASSRLRDSPLHF. The J gene is TRBJ1-6, the V gene TRBV7-9; a weak D match, TRBD1 (5 bases). CDR1 and CDR2 from the germline V gene are SEHNR and FQNEAQ (reference sequence). Trimming took 5 bases from V and 8 from J, leaving 10 bases between them. This CDR3 has 13 residues.

This chain links TRBV7-9 with TRBJ2-1; TRBD2 agrees at 8 bases. V dropped 0 bases and J dropped 10; count of bases not matched to a gene: 5. Germline CDR1 SEHNR, CDR2 FQNEAQ (reference sequence). CDR3 length equals 14 residues. CDR3 coding DNA: TGTGCCAGCAGCTTAGCTGGACTAGCTTTCGAGCAGTTCTTC. It encodes CASSLAGLAFEQFF.

J is TRBJ1-2 and V is TRBV27, with D unclear. V gave up 8 bases and J gave up 6 bases, with 13 bases separating them. The CDR3 loop spans 12 amino acids. CDR1 is MNHEY, CDR2 SMNVEV, per germline (reference sequence). The CDR3 nucleotides read TGTGCCAGCGGCTCATCTTACAATGGCTACACCTTC. It codes for CASGSSYNGYTF.

This clone was detected only a few times. The chain joins TRBV5-4 to TRBJ1-3; perhaps TRBD1 as D (5 bases). Germline CDR1 and CDR2: SGHNT and YYREEE (reference sequence). The ends were cut back, 4 bases at V and 4 bases at J, with 12 bases in the middle. This CDR3 comprises 14 residues. CDR3 region: CASSHPDSGNTIYF. Here the CDR3 DNA reads TGTGCCAGCAGCCACCCCGACAGCGGAAACACCATATATTTT.

This chain uses TRBV15 with TRBJ1-1, with unresolved D. The CDR3 length is 16 residues. Germline V gene data show CDR1 as LNHNV and CDR2 as YYDKDF (reference sequence). V lost 0 bases to trimming and J lost 1 base, with 12 bases between them. DNA for the CDR3: TGTGCCACCAGCAGAGAAACGAGTGGAGGGAACACTGAAGCTTTCTTT. It encodes CATSRETSGGNTEAFF.

The V gene is TRBV27, the J gene TRBJ1-2; 9 nucleotides line up with TRBD1. This CDR3 is built from 16 residues. The J segment lost 0 bases and the V segment lost 7 bases, leaving 9 bases of the junction unmatched. Germline V gives CDR1 MNHEY, CDR2 SMNVEV (reference sequence). CDR3 residues: CASINTRTGANYGYTF. DNA of the CDR3: TGTGCCAGCATCAATACCCGGACAGGGGCTAACTATGGCTACACCTTC.

This chain connects TRBV5-6 to TRBJ2-1; TRBD2 might be the D (5 bases). The CDR3 runs to 12 residues. Germline V gene data show CDR1 as SGHDT and CDR2 as YYEEEE. Trimming pared 2 bases from V and 15 bases from J, leaving 15 bases between. The CDR3 here is CASSFSGLVRFF. The CDR3 DNA follows: TGTGCCAGCAGCTTCTCTGGACTCGTCCGGTTCTTC.

The gene calls are TRBV7-9 and TRBJ2-2; the D gene is possibly TRBD1 (6 bases). CDR1 SEHNR and CDR2 FQNEAQ come from the germline V gene (reference sequence). V gave up 5 bases and J gave up 4 bases, with 17 bases separating them. This CDR3 is built from 16 residues. The CDR3: CASSEKTHRATGELFF. The DNA for the CDR3 is TGTGCCAGCAGCGAAAAGACCCACAGGGCCACCGGGGAGCTGTTTTTT.

This rearrangement joins TRBV11-2 to TRBJ2-1; maybe TRBD2 (6 bases). Germline loops: CDR1 SGHAT, CDR2 FQNNGV. The CDR3 is 13 residues long. V was cut by 3 bases and J by 6 bases, with 9 bases left in between. The CDR3 nucleotides are TGTGCCAGCAGCTTCGGAGGGAGCAATGAGCAGTTCTTC. Amino acid sequence: CASSFGGSNEQFF.

The rearrangement links TRBV3-1 (or the pseudogene TRBV3-2) to TRBJ2-1; 12 positions agree with TRBD2. CDR1 is LGHDT, CDR2 YNNKEL, per germline (reference sequence). The CDR3 spans 16 residues. The V segment lost 4 bases and the J segment 14 bases; nucleotides outside the gene matches: 15. CDR3 loop: CASSRKPTSGGFREFF. The CDR3, as DNA: TGTGCCAGCAGCCGAAAGCCTACTAGCGGGGGGTTTAGGGAGTTCTTC.

V usage is TRBV12-5 and J usage is TRBJ1-2, with D maybe TRBD1 (6 bases). The CDR3 sequence is 12 residues long. Germline V gives CDR1 LGHNT, CDR2 FRNRAP. V was shortened by 4 bases and J by 7 bases, with 10 bases between the two germline ends. CDR3 DNA sequence: TGTGCTAGTGGTTCAACAGGGTTTGGCTACACCTTC. This encodes CASGSTGFGYTF.